Presented here are 17 T cell receptor beta chains from one specimen sequenced in a study of blood T cell repertoires in COVID-19. Sequenced by immunoSEQ multiplex PCR; TCRdb stores in-frame clones only, minus some. The table lists 270,000 or so clones, about nine tenths of them singletons. The sequencing input was peripheral blood. The origin of the receptors is a woman aged 25-40 years with COVID-19, enrolled during active disease.

The chain joins TRBV3-1 (or the pseudogene TRBV3-2) to TRBJ2-2; the D gene is possibly TRBD2 (5 bases). V dropped 2 bases and J dropped 4 bases, with 20 bases sitting between them. Germline CDR1 LGHDT, CDR2 YNNKEL (reference sequence). CDR3 length: 18 residues. In nucleotides, the CDR3 is TGTGCCAGCAGCCAAAGCTTATCGGGGATGTTGGGCACCGGGGAGCTGTTTTTT. Its translation: CASSQSLSGMLGTGELFF.

This chain uses TRBV7-9 with TRBJ2-1; 10 bases are a match to TRBD1. Per the germline V gene, CDR1 is SEHNR and CDR2 is FQNEAQ (reference sequence). The CDR3 loop spans 16 amino acids. Trimming at V came to 5 bases and at J to 2 bases, leaving 6 bases not matched to a gene. In DNA form, the CDR3 reads TGTGCCAGCAGCGCCCCGGGACAGGGGACCTACAATGAGCAGTTCTTC. Its translation: CASSAPGQGTYNEQFF.

The V call is TRBV9, the J call TRBJ2-1; 8 nucleotides agree with TRBD1. CDR1 is SGDLS, CDR2 YYNGEE, per germline. V was pared by 4 bases and J by 2 bases, with 14 bases of the junction left unmatched. The CDR3 loop spans 18 amino acids. Here the CDR3 DNA reads TGTGCCAGCAGCCCCGAAGTAGGACAGGGCGTAACCTACAATGAGCAGTTCTTC. Its protein product is CASSPEVGQGVTYNEQFF.

The chain joins TRBV9 to TRBJ1-2; no definite D call. The V gene's germline CDR1 is SGDLS and CDR2 YYNGEE. V lost 3 bases, J lost 6 bases, and 18 bases lay in between. This CDR3 contains 15 residues. The CDR3 bases are TGTGCCAGCAGCGCCACGGGGAACGGTGAAGATGGCTACACCTTC. The encoded protein is CASSATGNGEDGYTF. The full variable domain, rest sourced from reference TRBV9 and TRBJ1-2, is DSGVTQTPKHLITATGQRVTLRCSPRSGDLSVYWYQQSLDQGLQFLIQYYNGEERAKGNILERFSAQQFPDLHSELNLSSLELGDSALYFCASSATGNGEDGYTFGSGTRLTVV.

This rearrangement joins TRBV5-1 to TRBJ2-7, with D possibly being TRBD2 (7 bases). The CDR3 spans 14 residues. Trimming took 4 bases from V and 5 from J, leaving 16 bases between them. Germline CDR1 is SGHRS and CDR2 is YFSETQ. CDR3 nucleotides: TGCGCCAGCAGCGTGTTGGCGGGGGCCCACGAGCAGTACTTC. This encodes CASSVLAGAHEQYF. The full variable domain, with the rest looked up from reference TRBV5-1 and TRBJ2-7, is KAGVTQTPRYLIKTRGQQVTLSCSPISGHRSVSWYQQTPGQGLQFLFEYFSETQRNKGNFPGRFSGRQFSNSRSEMNVSTLELGDSALYLCASSVLAGAHEQYFGPGTRLTVT.

This chain links TRBV27 with TRBJ2-3; perhaps TRBD2 as D (5 bases). The CDR3 has 13 amino acids. Looked up from germline, CDR1 is MNHEY and CDR2 is SMNVEV (reference sequence). The V end lost 7 bases, the J end lost 5 bases, and 13 bases lay between the germline ends. CDR3 in amino acids: CASTPTRGDTQYF. The CDR3, as DNA: TGTGCCAGCACCCCCACCCGGGGAGATACGCAGTATTTT.

J is TRBJ2-2 and V is TRBV4-2; 10 nucleotides align to TRBD1. Germline trimming cut 4 bases from V and 5 bases from J; bases unmatched to any gene: 16. CDR3 length: 19 amino acids. Germline V gene sequence: CDR1 LGHNA, CDR2 YNFKEQ. CDR3 coding DNA: TGTGCCAGCAGCCGCGGATTAACTCGGGGGACAGGGGAGACCGGGGAGCTGTTTTTT. This sequence encodes CASSRGLTRGTGETGELFF.

The chain has TRBV30 and TRBJ2-7; 11 nucleotides match TRBD1. Germline V gives CDR1 GTSNPN, CDR2 SVGIG (reference sequence). The ends lost 8 bases at V and 6 bases at J; junction bases unmatched: 12. The CDR3 spans 14 residues. The CDR3 is CAASGTGGLSEQYF. The CDR3 nucleotides are TGTGCCGCCTCCGGGACAGGGGGTTTAAGCGAGCAGTACTTC.

CDR3 in amino acids: CASSTGSNTEAFF. Here the CDR3 DNA reads TGTGCCAGCTCAACCGGGTCGAACACTGAAGCTTTCTTT. This chain uses TRBV18 with TRBJ1-1, with D unclear. The CDR3 is 13 amino acids. V dropped 5 bases and J dropped 1 base, with 8 bases sitting between them. CDR1 and CDR2 (germline): KGHSH, LQKENI.

The rearrangement uses TRBV6-5 and TRBJ1-5; D is ambiguous. The length of the CDR3 is 10 residues. V was clipped by 7 bases and J by 9 bases, with 7 bases between them. Germline CDR1 MNHEY, CDR2 SVGAGI. The CDR3 region is CASNIRPQHF. The DNA for the CDR3 is TGTGCCAGCAACATTCGGCCCCAGCATTTT.

This clone was counted once. This chain links TRBV14 with TRBJ2-2; perhaps TRBD1 as D (5 bases). V lost 3 bases and J lost 1, with 9 bases in between. Germline lookup yields CDR1 SGHDN and CDR2 FVKESK. The CDR3 loop spans 15 amino acids. The CDR3 spells CASSHRVVNTGELFF. The DNA of the CDR3 is TGTGCCAGCAGCCACAGGGTCGTGAACACCGGGGAGCTGTTTTTT.

This chain links TRBV3-1 (or the pseudogene TRBV3-2) with TRBJ2-7, with D perhaps TRBD1 (5 bases). CDR3 size: 13 residues. Germline lookup yields CDR1 LGHDT and CDR2 YNNKEL (reference sequence). Trimming took 2 bases from V and 3 from J, leaving 8 bases between them. CDR3 protein: CASSQRGSYEQYF. In nucleotides, the CDR3 is TGTGCCAGCAGCCAAAGGGGTAGCTACGAGCAGTACTTC.

This clone was recorded only once. The J gene is TRBJ2-1, the V gene TRBV19, with 9 bases lining up with TRBD2. CDR1 is LNHDA, CDR2 SQIVND, per germline (reference sequence). The CDR3 loop spans 15 amino acids. The ends lost 3 bases at V and 5 bases at J; junction bases unmatched: 5. CDR3 sequence (DNA): TGTGCCAGTAGTATTAAGCGGGGGGACCACAATGAGCAGTTCTTC. This encodes CASSIKRGDHNEQFF.

This chain links TRBV7-9 with TRBJ1-4; D is undetermined. The CDR3 extends over 13 amino acids. Trimming removed 1 base from V and 12 bases from J, with 12 bases in between. Germline CDR1 is SEHNR and CDR2 is FQNEAQ (reference sequence). Here the CDR3 DNA reads TGTGCCAGCAGCTTAGACGGGAGGACGCAACTGTTTTTT. It encodes CASSLDGRTQLFF.

This clone has just one count. The rearrangement joins TRBV13 to TRBJ2-3, with 7 bases matching TRBD2. V was pared by 1 base and J by 1 base, with 8 bases of the junction left unmatched. CDR1 PRHDT and CDR2 FYEKMQ come from the germline V gene (reference sequence). CDR3 length: 17 amino acids. The CDR3 sequence is CASSLAPVAGGTDTQYF. The CDR3 coding sequence is TGTGCCAGCAGCTTAGCGCCCGTGGCGGGGGGCACAGATACGCAGTATTTT.

There are many counts of this clone. The V and J genes are TRBV25-1 and TRBJ2-7, with unresolved D. The germline V and J ends were trimmed by 1 base and 3 bases, with 4 bases remaining between them. The CDR3 totals 12 residues. Germline values: CDR1 MGHDK, CDR2 SYGVNS. The CDR3, as DNA: TGTGCCAGCAGTGAATTAAACTACGAGCAGTACTTC. Translated, it gives CASSELNYEQYF.

V is TRBV19 and J is TRBJ1-2, with 7 positions matching TRBD1. This CDR3 is 17 amino acids long. Germline CDR1 and CDR2: LNHDA and SQIVND (reference sequence). With V trimmed by 0 bases and J by 4 bases, 11 bases remained unmatched. CDR3 sequence reads: CASSIDERGTALYGYTF. DNA for the CDR3: TGTGCCAGTAGTATAGATGAAAGAGGGACAGCGCTCTATGGCTACACCTTC.